This TCR beta chain is from a study of T cell repertoires in cytomegalovirus infection. Study-wide background: Indications of both CMV infection and matching HLA type were provided by public TCR beta signatures.

In germline, CDR1 is LNHDA, CDR2 SQIVND (reference sequence). This CDR3 comprises 14 residues. V was clipped by 5 bases and J by 6 bases, with 15 bases between them. TCRdb re-called the reads through MiXCR, storing one row per CDR3 protein. The sample lists roughly 350,000 distinct CDR3 sequences, approximately 35% occurring once. In regard to this clonotype: Its antigen remains unidentified.

This chain links TRBV19 with TRBJ2-3; D is unresolved. The sample in question was cultured PBMCs, obtained from culture after CMV antigen stimulation. The receptor was isolated from a human donor in good health (CMV status not recorded). Some clones in this sample may be carry-over from other donors' samples. The DNA for the CDR3 is TGTGCCAGTAGTCCCCCCAGAGCATCGGATACGCAGTATTTT. Its protein product is CASSPPRASDTQYF.